One and the same sample provided the 3 T cell receptor beta chains below, sequenced in a study of cytomegalovirus exposure and HLA in healthy donors (dated by TCRdb to about 2017). The receptor library was made with the immunoSEQ multiplex PCR assay. TCRdb took over this immuneACCESS table, retaining in-frame rearrangements with V and J assigned. Such tables are incomplete; in checked studies, under half of the missing clones stem from an unresolved V gene, and the remainder is unexplained. The sample table holds roughly 80,000 clones, of which around 94% were seen once. Of the sample, 0.65% to 0.7% is held by the ten largest clones. Sequencing input: PBMCs. These receptors all come from a man between 18 and 29 years old in good health and CMV-seronegative.

V gene TRBV4-3 combines with J gene TRBJ2-4; no firm D call. Per the germline V gene, CDR1 is LGHNA and CDR2 is YSLEER. The V and J ends lost 0 bases and 0 bases respectively, with 3 bases between them. This CDR3 has 14 residues. CDR3 loop: CASSQDLAKNIQYF. CDR3 nucleotides: TGCGCCAGCAGCCAAGACTTAGCCAAAAACATTCAGTACTTC.

The V gene is TRBV11-3, the J gene TRBJ1-2, with 7 bases matching TRBD1. This CDR3 comprises 14 residues. Per the germline V gene, CDR1 is SGHNT and CDR2 is YENEEA. V lost 3 bases and J lost 2; bases outside the gene matches: 3. The chain's CDR3 is CASSFRGQNYGYTF. Written as DNA, the CDR3 is TGTGCCAGCAGCTTCAGGGGACAGAACTATGGCTACACCTTC.

V is TRBV6-6 and J is TRBJ2-1; 7 nucleotides agree with TRBD1. The V and J ends lost 2 bases and 8 bases, in that order; junction bases with no gene match: 9. Germline lookup yields CDR1 MNHNY and CDR2 SVGAGI (reference sequence). The CDR3 extends over 15 amino acids. CDR3 nucleotide sequence: TGTGCCAGCAGTTACCCCCCGACAGGGACCTATGAGCAGTTCTTC. Amino acids: CASSYPPTGTYEQFF.